Presented here are 4 T cell receptor beta chains from one specimen sequenced in a study of blood T cell repertoires in COVID-19. Using immunoSEQ multiplex PCR, the repertoire was profiled, and TCRdb retains in-frame clones only, with some absent. Of 250,000 to 350,000 clones in the sample, more than 80% were seen once. The sample taken for sequencing was peripheral blood. The source of these receptors is a woman younger than 45 with COVID-19, enrolled during active disease.

CDR3: CASSTGDSSTDTQYF. The CDR3 nucleotides are TGTGCCAGCAGTACGGGGGACAGTAGCACAGATACGCAGTATTTT. The chain employs TRBV6-5 and TRBJ2-3, with D maybe TRBD1 (7 bases). This CDR3 is built from 15 residues. Germline loops: CDR1 MNHEY, CDR2 SVGAGI. V was shortened by 5 bases and J by 0 bases, with 12 bases between the two germline ends.

The gene calls are TRBV3-1 (or the pseudogene TRBV3-2) and TRBJ2-1; D is perhaps TRBD2 (5 bases). The CDR3 sequence is 13 residues long. Germline CDR1 is LGHDT and CDR2 is YNNKEL (reference sequence). The V end lost 0 bases, the J end lost 12 bases, and 12 bases lay between the germline ends. CDR3 DNA: TGTGCCAGCAGCCAAGATAATTGGGGAGTGCAGTTCTTC. It codes for CASSQDNWGVQFF.

The chain employs TRBV19 and TRBJ2-7; a possible D gene is TRBD2 (6 bases). CDR1 is LNHDA, CDR2 SQIVND, per germline (reference sequence). Trimming left V 5 bases short and J 4 bases short, with 12 bases between. The CDR3 runs to 13 residues. The CDR3 protein is CASSRTTSYEQYF. The CDR3 nucleotides are TGTGCCAGTAGTCGGACTACCAGTTACGAGCAGTACTTC.

V is TRBV5-1 and J is TRBJ1-1, with 7 bases matching TRBD1. V gave up 7 bases and J gave up 4 bases; unmatched junction bases: 7. CDR3 length: 13 amino acids. Germline V gene sequence: CDR1 SGHRS, CDR2 YFSETQ. CDR3 protein: CASRQGVSTEAFF. The CDR3 DNA reads TGCGCCAGCCGACAGGGTGTTAGCACTGAAGCTTTCTTT.